Listed here are 27 T cell receptor beta chains from one sample, sequenced in a study of beta chain features in type 1 diabetes (dated by TCRdb to the late 2010s). Points the paper makes about the study in general: In all four CD4+ subsets, TCRB CDR3 length was moderately but significantly shorter in type 1 diabetes patients.

Their target antigens are unknown. Library generation was performed with the immunoSEQ multiplex PCR assay. The entire isolated RNA was reverse transcribed using the High Capacity cDNA Reverse Transcription Kit, and thus expressed TCRB transcripts were sequenced. The table was pulled from immuneACCESS by TCRdb, which kept in-frame rearrangements only. Such tables lose some clones; where checked, under half of the loss comes from unresolved V genes, and the rest has no known cause. Across this sample there are 130,000 to 150,000 clones, with more than 10% seen only once. The ten biggest clones cover 1% to 1.5% of the sample. The specimen was central memory CD4+ T cells from blood. All receptors come from a man younger than 35 with type 1 diabetes.

The chain recombines TRBV2 with TRBJ1-5; D is unclear. With 2 bases removed from V and 3 bases from J, the gap between germline ends came to 14 bases. CDR3 length: 16 residues. Germline V gene data show CDR1 as SNHLY and CDR2 as FYNNEI. DNA for the CDR3: TGTGCCAGCAGTGAAAACGGAGCTACAATCAATCAGCCCCAGCATTTT. Amino acid sequence: CASSENGATINQPQHF.

J is TRBJ2-7 and V is TRBV6-5, with D possibly TRBD2 on 5 matching bases. V was clipped by 0 bases and J by 3 bases, with 15 bases between them. From germline, CDR1 is MNHEY and CDR2 SVGAGI. The CDR3 has 16 residues. In nucleotides, the CDR3 is TGTGCCAGCAGTTACTCGTCACTAGGAGGTGTCTACGAGCAGTACTTC. Its protein is CASSYSSLGGVYEQYF.

This clone was recorded a few times. The V and J genes are TRBV7-2 and TRBJ1-2; 7 nucleotides agree with TRBD1. The V and J ends lost 3 bases and 0 bases, in that order; junction bases with no gene match: 1. The CDR3 length is 14 residues. Germline CDR1 SGHTA, CDR2 FQGNSA. Here the CDR3 reads CASSLGQSNYGYTF. The CDR3 nucleotides are TGTGCCAGCAGCTTGGGACAGTCTAACTATGGCTACACCTTC.

V gene TRBV30 combines with J gene TRBJ1-1; TRBD1 might be the D (5 bases). Germline V lookup: CDR1 GTSNPN, CDR2 SVGIG (reference sequence). The CDR3 is 11 residues long. Between the trimmed V and J ends, which lost 5 bases and 7 bases, there was a span of 11 bases. CDR3 sequence: CAWGGNIEAFF. Written as DNA, the CDR3 is TGTGCCTGGGGGGGTAATATTGAAGCTTTCTTT.

V is TRBV7-9 and J is TRBJ2-1; 8 bases line up with TRBD2. Germline CDR1 SEHNR, CDR2 FQNEAQ (reference sequence). This CDR3 region has 13 residues. J lost 6 bases, V lost 8 bases, and 6 bases had no gene match. CDR3 DNA: TGTGCCAGCCAGGAGGGACTAGGCAATGAGCAGTTCTTC. It codes for CASQEGLGNEQFF.

CDR3 in amino acids: CASSRDRGKVNEKLFF. CDR3 bases: TGTGCCAGCAGTCGGGACAGGGGGAAAGTAAATGAAAAACTGTTTTTT. The V gene is TRBV2, the J gene TRBJ1-4; TRBD1 matches 11 bases. V trimming: 5 bases; J trimming: 5 bases; junction bases outside the gene matches: 7. The CDR3 is 16 amino acids. Germline V lookup: CDR1 SNHLY, CDR2 FYNNEI.

CDR3 sequence: CASSTGSGGVPTFSTDTQYF. CDR3 nucleotides: TGCGCCAGCAGCACGGGCAGCGGGGGAGTCCCTACCTTCAGCACAGATACGCAGTATTTT. This chain uses TRBV5-1 with TRBJ2-3; 8 bases match TRBD2. The CDR3 runs to 20 residues. V was clipped by 4 bases and J by 0 bases; unmatched bases: 19. CDR1 and CDR2 from the germline V gene are SGHRS and YFSETQ.

This clone showed up just a few times. J is TRBJ2-1 and V is TRBV9, with D tentatively TRBD2 (6 bases). This CDR3 has 15 residues. Germline loops: CDR1 SGDLS, CDR2 YYNGEE. Trimming left V 0 bases short and J 4 bases short, with 11 bases between. The CDR3 sequence is CASSVEGLDYNEQFF. The CDR3 region has the DNA TGTGCCAGCAGCGTAGAGGGACTGGATTACAATGAGCAGTTCTTC.

This clone was seen more than once but under ten times. The CDR3 bases are TGTGCCAGCAGCTTACTCCATGGCATGCGGGAGACCCAGTACTTC. It yields the protein CASSLLHGMRETQYF. The chain uses TRBV11-2 and TRBJ2-5; D remains ambiguous. V dropped 2 bases and J dropped 5 bases, with 15 bases sitting between them. The CDR3 contains 15 residues. CDR1 SGHAT and CDR2 FQNNGV come from the germline V gene. Full variable domain (missing parts from reference TRBV11-2 and TRBJ2-5): EAGVAQSPRYKIIEKRQSVAFWCNPISGHATLYWYQQILGQGPKLLIQFQNNGVVDDSQLPKDRFSAERLKGVDSTLKIQPAKLEDSAVYLCASSLLHGMRETQYFGPGTRLLVL.

CDR3 region: CASRLTGGSTDTQYF. CDR3 sequence (DNA): TGTGCCAGCAGGCTGACAGGGGGAAGCACAGATACGCAGTATTTT. The V call is TRBV6-5, the J call TRBJ2-3; TRBD1 agrees at 9 bases. The CDR3 runs 15 residues. CDR1 is MNHEY and CDR2 is SVGAGI in the germline V gene. The J segment lost 0 bases and the V segment lost 6 bases, leaving 4 bases of the junction unmatched.

The rearrangement joins TRBV9 to TRBJ2-1, with a possible D match to TRBD2 (6 bases). The CDR3 contains 13 residues. Germline CDR1 SGDLS, CDR2 YYNGEE. Trimming left V 4 bases short and J 6 bases short, with 11 bases between. CDR3 nucleotides: TGTGCCAGCAGCACGGGACTCCCCAATGAGCAGTTCTTC. Amino acids: CASSTGLPNEQFF.

Worth noting for this clone: This may arise from a read error, as a much more abundant clone is one base away. The chain joins TRBV28 to TRBJ1-6; TRBD1 is a possible D gene (5 bases). With 5 bases removed from V and 4 bases from J, the gap between germline ends came to 21 bases. Per the germline V gene, CDR1 is MDHEN and CDR2 is SYDVKM. The CDR3 extends over 18 amino acids. This CDR3 reads CASSERGLRAAYNSPLHF. The CDR3, as DNA: TGTGCCAGCAGTGAGAGGGGTTTACGGGCGGCGTATAATTCACCCCTCCACTTT.

This clone was counted between two and nine times. The V gene is TRBV21-1, the J gene TRBJ2-1; TRBD1 is the table's D call, not checked against the DNA. TRBV21-1 is assigned pseudogene status. The CDR3 totals 15 residues. The CDR3 here is CASYESGTGINEQFF. Written as DNA, the CDR3 is TGTGCCAGCTACGAAAGCGGGACAGGGATAAATGAGCAGTTCTTC.

CDR3 sequence: CASSGTLGFTDTQYF. In nucleotides, the CDR3 is TGTGCCAGCAGCGGGACCTTGGGGTTCACAGATACGCAGTATTTT. V is TRBV9 and J is TRBJ2-3; D gene ambiguous. The germline V and J ends were trimmed by 3 bases and 2 bases, with 13 bases remaining between them. CDR1 and CDR2 from the germline V gene are SGDLS and YYNGEE. The CDR3 is made up of 15 amino acids.

The chain recombines TRBV18 with TRBJ2-3; no clear D. Trimming removed 6 bases from V and 2 bases from J, with 15 bases in between. The V gene's germline CDR1 is KGHSH and CDR2 LQKENI. The CDR3 totals 15 residues. CDR3 bases: TGTGCCAGCTCCCAAGACCTTTACCCCACAGATACGCAGTATTTT. It encodes CASSQDLYPTDTQYF.

The rearrangement uses TRBV6-5 and TRBJ2-3; D may be TRBD1 (5 bases). The length of the CDR3 is 15 residues. Between the trimmed V and J ends, which lost 0 bases and 4 bases, there was a span of 11 bases. Looked up from germline, CDR1 is MNHEY and CDR2 is SVGAGI. CDR3 protein: CASSYSRVGADTQYF. CDR3 DNA sequence: TGTGCCAGCAGTTACTCCAGGGTAGGAGCAGATACGCAGTATTTT.

This clone was counted a few times. The chain employs TRBV6-1 and TRBJ1-1, with D unresolved. The germline CDR1 and CDR2 sequences are MNHNS and SASEGT. This CDR3 spans 14 amino acids. The V and J ends lost 8 bases and 6 bases respectively, with 19 bases between them. CDR3 DNA: TGTGCCAGCTCCAAGACCGAGCGGGGTGCTGAAGCTTTCTTT. Protein: CASSKTERGAEAFF.

This clone was observed a handful of times. The chain uses TRBV18 and TRBJ2-1; 7 bases map to TRBD1. V lost 3 bases, J lost 9 bases, and 8 bases stayed unmatched. CDR1 and CDR2 (germline): KGHSH, LQKENI. This CDR3 is built from 14 residues. The CDR3 is CASSPEGAQGEQFF. CDR3 DNA: TGTGCCAGCTCACCCGAGGGGGCGCAGGGTGAGCAGTTCTTC.

This rearrangement joins TRBV7-3 to TRBJ2-7; tentatively, D is TRBD1 (5 bases). CDR3 size: 15 residues. V lost 2 bases to trimming and J lost 0 bases, with 11 bases between them. The germline V gene has CDR1 SGHTA and CDR2 FQGTGA. CDR3 amino acids: CASSLGAGPSYEQYF. DNA of the CDR3: TGTGCCAGCAGCTTAGGGGCAGGGCCCTCCTACGAGCAGTACTTC.

The J gene is TRBJ1-1, the V gene TRBV18; TRBD1 is a possible D gene (6 bases). The CDR3 loop spans 15 amino acids. Trimming took off 0 bases at V and 4 bases at J, with 12 bases between the two ends. The germline gives CDR1 KGHSH, CDR2 LQKENI. The CDR3 DNA reads as TGTGCCAGCTCACCACCCCACGGGGGGGCCACTGAAGCTTTCTTT. Encoded protein: CASSPPHGGATEAFF.

This clone was counted between two and nine times. Here the CDR3 DNA reads TGTGCCAGCAGCAAAGGGACTAGCGGGGGGGCAGATACGCAGTATTTT. Encoded protein: CASSKGTSGGADTQYF. V is TRBV7-6 and J is TRBJ2-3; 16 bases match TRBD2. Germline V CDR1 and CDR2: SGHVS, FNYEAQ. After removal of 5 bases from V and 4 bases from J, the junction contained 3 bases not matched to a gene. The CDR3 spans 16 residues.

This clone was seen at least ten times. J is TRBJ2-3 and V is TRBV30; no reliable D call. Germline V gives CDR1 GTSNPN, CDR2 SVGIG (reference sequence). V was pared by 2 bases and J by 2 bases, with 14 bases between. This CDR3 contains 15 residues. The CDR3 loop reads CAWSPSDGSTDTQYF. CDR3 DNA: TGTGCCTGGAGTCCTTCCGACGGATCCACAGATACGCAGTATTTT.

This clone occurred a few times. The rearrangement uses TRBV9 and TRBJ1-1; D gene ambiguous. This CDR3 contains 13 residues. V gave up 1 base and J gave up 3 bases, with 7 bases separating them. Germline CDR1 and CDR2: SGDLS and YYNGEE. The CDR3 loop reads CASSVLSDTEAFF. For the CDR3, the DNA is TGTGCCAGCAGCGTACTCTCGGACACTGAAGCTTTCTTT. Complete variable domain (other parts from reference TRBV9 and TRBJ1-1): DSGVTQTPKHLITATGQRVTLRCSPRSGDLSVYWYQQSLDQGLQFLIQYYNGEERAKGNILERFSAQQFPDLHSELNLSSLELGDSALYFCASSVLSDTEAFFGQGTRLTVV.

The chain joins TRBV28 to TRBJ2-1; TRBD2 is a possible D gene (6 bases). CDR3 length: 15 amino acids. V was pared by 5 bases and J by 0 bases, with 11 bases between. Germline values: CDR1 MDHEN, CDR2 SYDVKM. This chain's CDR3 is CASSAVGGSYNEQFF. The CDR3 region has the DNA TGTGCCAGCAGTGCGGTGGGGGGCTCCTACAATGAGCAGTTCTTC.

This clone was seen more than once but under ten times. CDR3 loop: CASSGQGRSEAFF. As DNA, the CDR3 is TGTGCCAGCAGTGGACAGGGAAGGTCTGAAGCTTTCTTT. V gene TRBV2 combines with J gene TRBJ1-1, with TRBD1 identical over 7 bases. Germline-derived CDR1 and CDR2 are SNHLY and FYNNEI. This CDR3 spans 13 amino acids. Trimming removed 4 bases from V and 6 bases from J; junction bases left unmatched: 5.

This clone was recorded a few times. This chain uses TRBV30 with TRBJ2-1; possibly TRBD2 for D (5 bases). The CDR3 is made up of 14 amino acids. CDR1 is GTSNPN and CDR2 is SVGIG in the germline V gene (reference sequence). Trimming removed 6 bases at V and 4 bases at J, with 16 bases between. The CDR3: CACPNHPGYNEQFF. CDR3 DNA sequence: TGTGCCTGCCCTAACCACCCGGGGTACAATGAGCAGTTCTTC.

This clone was counted at least ten times. This chain connects TRBV5-4 to TRBJ1-6; TRBD1 might be the D (5 bases). V lost 0 bases, J lost 10 bases, and 14 bases lay in between. The CDR3 loop spans 15 amino acids. The V gene's germline CDR1 is SGHNT and CDR2 YYREEE (reference sequence). The CDR3 DNA sequence: TGTGCCAGCAGCTTGGCCGTAGGGGTTCAGTCACCCCTCCACTTT. Protein product: CASSLAVGVQSPLHF. The full variable domain, completed using reference TRBV5-4 and TRBJ1-6, is ETGVTQSPTHLIKTRGQQVTLRCSSQSGHNTVSWYQQALGQGPQFIFQYYREEENGRGNFPPRFSGLQFPNYSSELNVNALELDDSALYLCASSLAVGVQSPLHFGNGTRLTVT.